Below, one T cell receptor beta chain is given with its context. This entry belongs to a study of blood T cell repertoires in COVID-19. About the research overall: COVID-19 samples from acute and convalescent phases originated in the United States, Italy and Spain. T cells, B-cell-depleted T cells, or PBMCs supplied cDNA or gDNA.

Trimming cost V 0 bases and J 7 bases, with 12 bases left between them. The CDR3 runs to 14 residues. Per the germline V gene, CDR1 is KGHSH and CDR2 is LQKENI. How the authors handled the data: Reference gene primers were amplified, and this amplification served to estimate nucleated cell counts. Measured with immunoSEQ multiplex PCR; TCRdb has only the in-frame clones, and not every one. The DNA gave D and trimming, while V, J and clone size come from that table. The sample yields about 120,000 clones, 70% to 80% seen once. This chain uses TRBV18 with TRBJ1-1; D gene unclear. What was sequenced was peripheral blood. The source is a human donor in a cohort sampled during active COVID-19. In DNA, the CDR3 is TGTGCCAGCTCACCACCGGGTTCCGGGAGTGAAGCTTTCTTT. Encoded protein: CASSPPGSGSEAFF.